The next 23 T cell receptor beta chains were all read from a single sample in a study of regulatory T cells in long-lasting Graves disease. Relying on iRepertoire HTBI primers and Arm-PCR of CDR3 regions, the team built TCR beta libraries. TCRdb called the multiplex PCR reads again in MiXCR, with one record for every CDR3 protein. The sample yields around 460,000 distinct CDR3 sequences, around 15% seen once. Time point specified: newly diagnosed GD, antithyroid drugs for less than 3 months. PBMC-derived RNA was used for the TCR library. The sample also formed part of further work on T cells in Graves' hyperthyroidism and ophthalmopathy.

Source: peripheral blood mononuclear cells (PBMCs), taken at new diagnosis, from a patient treated with antithyroid drugs. The receptors stem from a woman between 45 and 65 years old with Graves disease.

V and J are TRBV6-2 or TRBV6-3 and TRBJ2-1; D not resolved. In germline, CDR1 is MNHEY, CDR2 SVGEGT. V was shortened by 0 bases and J by 10 bases, with 16 bases between the two germline ends. CDR3 size: 15 residues. The CDR3 DNA sequence: TGTGCCAGCAGTTACTCGAACAGTGTACAAACCGAGCAGTTCTTC. Protein product: CASSYSNSVQTEQFF.

The V call is TRBV28, the J call TRBJ2-3; the match to TRBD2 covers 8 bases. J was trimmed by 2 bases and V by 6 bases; bases with no gene match: 7. CDR1 is MDHEN and CDR2 is SYDVKM in the germline V gene. The CDR3 sequence is 15 residues long. CDR3 region: CASRQLAEYTDTQYF. The CDR3 nucleotides are TGTGCCAGCAGACAACTAGCGGAATACACAGATACGCAGTATTTT. Full variable domain (outside the CDR3, taken from reference TRBV28 and TRBJ2-3): DVKVTQSSRYLVKRTGEKVFLECVQDMDHENMFWYRQDPGLGLRLIYFSYDVKMKEKGDIPEGYSVSREKKERFSLILESASTNQTSMYLCASRQLAEYTDTQYFGPGTRLTVL.

The chain uses TRBV6-5 and TRBJ2-7, with 7 bases aligning to TRBD2. Looked up from germline, CDR1 is MNHEY and CDR2 is SVGAGI. Trimming cost V 6 bases and J 5 bases; bases outside gene matches: 13. The length of the CDR3 is 15 residues. The CDR3 sequence is CASSYLGLTGNEQYF. In DNA form, the CDR3 reads TGTGCCAGCAGCTACCTGGGACTAACGGGAAACGAGCAGTACTTC.

Notes on this clonotype: A much larger clonotype is one base distant, so this may be a read error. This rearrangement joins TRBV20-1 to TRBJ2-7; TRBD2 aligns across 8 bases. Germline assignment: CDR1 DFQATT and CDR2 SNEGSKA (reference sequence). This CDR3 has 14 amino acids. J lost 6 bases, V lost 6 bases, and 13 bases had no gene match. The CDR3 reads CSAPNQRENCEQYF. The CDR3 DNA reads TGCAGTGCACCCAACCAGCGGGAGAATTGCGAGCAGTACTTC.

This clonotype was counted ten times or more. The chain is built from TRBV9 and TRBJ2-2; 10 positions agree with TRBD2. Trimming removed 0 bases from V and 0 bases from J; junction bases left unmatched: 5. Germline V gives CDR1 SGDLS, CDR2 YYNGEE. The CDR3 contains 18 residues. The CDR3, as DNA: TGTGCCAGCAGCGTAGGTCCAGCGGGAGGGCCGAACACCGGGGAGCTGTTTTTT. Translated, it gives CASSVGPAGGPNTGELFF.

This clonotype was detected many times. The rearrangement joins TRBV7-7 to TRBJ2-1, with a weak D call TRBD1 (6 bases). Germline V CDR1 and CDR2: SSHAT, FNYEAQ (reference sequence). The V gene lost 5 bases and the J gene lost 0 bases, with 17 bases spanning the gap. The CDR3 runs 17 residues. CDR3 residues: CASSQQGPLSSYNEQFF. The CDR3 region has the DNA TGTGCCAGCAGCCAACAGGGTCCTCTGAGCTCCTACAATGAGCAGTTCTTC.

This clonotype was recorded at least ten times. The rearrangement uses TRBV27 and TRBJ2-1; D assignment may be TRBD1 or TRBD2 (5 bases each). Trimming stripped 3 bases from V and 5 bases from J, with 17 bases between. The V gene's germline CDR1 is MNHEY and CDR2 SMNVEV (reference sequence). The CDR3 contains 16 residues. CDR3 protein: CASSFGTGTSDNEQFF. The CDR3, as DNA: TGTGCCAGCAGTTTTGGAACGGGGACCTCTGACAATGAGCAGTTCTTC.

Many counts were recorded for this clonotype. The V call is TRBV12-3 or TRBV12-4, the J call TRBJ2-5, with TRBD1 identical over 7 bases. This CDR3 spans 13 amino acids. Unmatched junction bases numbered 3, after V lost 3 bases and J lost 5 bases. CDR3 protein: CASSFTGDETQYF. The CDR3, as DNA: TGTGCCAGCAGTTTTACAGGGGACGAGACCCAGTACTTC.

There are many counts of this clonotype. V is TRBV14 and J is TRBJ1-4; no clear D. Germline V lookup: CDR1 SGHDN, CDR2 FVKESK. Trimming left V 5 bases short and J 5 bases short, with 15 bases between. The CDR3 runs to 15 residues. The CDR3 sequence is CASSAQLPTNEKLFF. In nucleotides, the CDR3 is TGTGCCAGCAGCGCCCAACTACCGACGAATGAAAAACTGTTTTTT.

The chain employs TRBV6-6 and TRBJ2-1; D is unclear. V was shortened by 0 bases and J by 1 base, with 10 bases between the two germline ends. The germline V gene has CDR1 MNHNY and CDR2 SVGAGI (reference sequence). The CDR3 contains 16 residues. The CDR3 here is CASSYSFRLSYNEQFF. CDR3 sequence (DNA): TGTGCCAGCAGTTACTCGTTCCGCTTATCCTACAATGAGCAGTTCTTC.

This clonotype appeared a few times. This chain links TRBV20-1 with TRBJ1-5; weak D call: TRBD1 (5 bases). V lost 3 bases and J lost 0, with 6 bases in between. This CDR3 comprises 13 residues. Germline CDR1 is DFQATT and CDR2 is SNEGSKA (reference sequence). CDR3 nucleotide sequence: TGCAGTGCTAGCAGGGATAGCAATCAGCCCCAGCATTTT. Protein sequence: CSASRDSNQPQHF.

V usage is TRBV19 and J usage is TRBJ2-3; TRBD2 aligns across 10 bases. Unmatched junction bases numbered 8, after V lost 4 bases and J lost 1 base. Germline CDR1 reads LNHDA; CDR2 reads SQIVND (reference sequence). CDR3 length: 17 amino acids. The CDR3 region is CASSRLAGARGTDTQYF. For the CDR3, the DNA is TGTGCCAGTAGTAGGCTAGCGGGAGCTCGGGGCACAGATACGCAGTATTTT.

The sample holds a few counts of this clonotype. The rearrangement uses TRBV5-1 and TRBJ1-4, with 10 bases aligning to TRBD1. Germline V gene lookup returns CDR1 SGHRS and CDR2 YFSETQ. The CDR3 is 15 amino acids. Germline trimming cut 3 bases from V and 8 bases from J; bases unmatched to any gene: 7. The CDR3 protein is CASSYWGQGREKLFF. CDR3 coding DNA: TGCGCCAGCAGCTACTGGGGACAGGGGAGAGAAAAACTGTTTTTT.

This clonotype was detected only a few times. The rearrangement links TRBV9 to TRBJ2-1, with a weak D call TRBD2 (6 bases). This CDR3 is 18 amino acids long. Germline values: CDR1 SGDLS, CDR2 YYNGEE. V dropped 4 bases and J dropped 0 bases, with 20 bases sitting between them. Here the CDR3 DNA reads TGTGCCAGCAGCCAAATACCAGGGACTTTCCTCTCCTACAATGAGCAGTTCTTC. Translated: CASSQIPGTFLSYNEQFF.

This clonotype was counted a few times. As the CDR3 is not closed by the conserved phenylalanine or tryptophan, this likely results from a read error. The rearrangement links TRBV27 to TRBJ2-1; 10 bases align to TRBD2. Trimming at V came to 1 base and at J to 5 bases, leaving 2 bases not matched to a gene. Per the germline V gene, CDR1 is MNHEY and CDR2 is SMNVEV (reference sequence). The CDR3 loop spans 15 amino acids. DNA of the CDR3: TGTGCCAGCAGTTTATTAACTAGCGGGAACAATGAGCAGTTCCTC. Translated: CASSLLTSGNNEQFL.

In its sample, this clonotype was seen many times. This chain uses TRBV20-1 with TRBJ1-6; D is possibly TRBD1 (5 bases). V lost 3 bases, J lost 8 bases, and 11 bases lay in between. The germline CDR1 and CDR2 sequences are DFQATT and SNEGSKA (reference sequence). This CDR3 spans 13 amino acids. CDR3 DNA: TGCAGTGCTAGGGGGGAGATGGATTCACCCCTCCACTTT. The encoded protein is CSARGEMDSPLHF.

This clonotype occurred a few times. V usage is TRBV7-9 and J usage is TRBJ2-3; maybe TRBD2 (6 bases). This CDR3 is 14 amino acids long. In germline, CDR1 is SEHNR, CDR2 FQNEAQ (reference sequence). Deletions cut 5 bases from V and 5 bases from J, with 14 bases between. The CDR3 loop is CASSLSAGRDTQYF. The CDR3 DNA sequence: TGTGCCAGCAGCCTCTCAGCGGGCCGAGATACGCAGTATTTT.

This clonotype was observed a handful of times. The chain couples TRBV6-1 to TRBJ2-2; 10 nucleotides line up with TRBD2. The CDR3 length is 14 residues. The V gene's germline CDR1 is MNHNS and CDR2 SASEGT. The J segment lost 6 bases and the V segment lost 8 bases, leaving 6 bases of the junction unmatched. Here the CDR3 DNA reads TGTGCCAGCGCTGGAGCGGGAGGGCCCGGGGAGCTGTTTTTT. It encodes CASAGAGGPGELFF.

J is TRBJ1-1 and V is TRBV9; D gene unclear. Trimming removed 0 bases from V and 6 bases from J, with 9 bases in between. Germline CDR1 SGDLS, CDR2 YYNGEE. This CDR3 region has 13 residues. CDR3 in DNA: TGTGCCAGCAGCGTAGGCTTCAGATCTGAAGCTTTCTTT. Protein product: CASSVGFRSEAFF.

In this sample, this clonotype turned up a few times. A far more abundant clone sits one base away, making this likely a read error. The V and J genes are TRBV30 and TRBJ2-1; D may match TRBD1 or TRBD2 (5 bases each). The length of the CDR3 is 14 residues. The germline V gene encodes CDR1 GTSNPN and CDR2 SVGIG (reference sequence). V lost 2 bases to trimming and J lost 10 bases, with 18 bases between them. The CDR3 region has the DNA TGTGCCTGGAGTATCCGGGACGTTCGCTACGAGCAGTTCTTC. Its translation: CAWSIRDVRYEQFF.

The chain is built from TRBV7-9 and TRBJ1-4; no reliable D call. Looked up from germline, CDR1 is SEHNR and CDR2 is FQNEAQ (reference sequence). The CDR3 is 14 amino acids. Trimming removed 1 base from V and 5 bases from J, with 8 bases in between. CDR3 bases: TGTGCCAGCAGCTTAGTTGGTCTCAATGAAAAACTGTTTTTT. Amino acid sequence: CASSLVGLNEKLFF.

The chain couples TRBV28 to TRBJ2-7; D gene uncertain. TRBJ2-1 matches the DNA end more closely, so the J call is doubtful. The CDR3 has 15 amino acids. Per the germline V gene, CDR1 is MDHEN and CDR2 is SYDVKM. The CDR3 loop is CASSASDRSYNEQFF. CDR3 DNA: TGTGCCAGCAGCGCATCGGATCGCTCCTACAATGAGCAGTTCTTC.

This clonotype was seen at least ten times. The rearrangement joins TRBV3-1 to TRBJ1-5; D is undetermined. With 0 bases removed from V and 7 bases from J, the gap between germline ends came to 13 bases. Looked up from germline, CDR1 is LGHDT and CDR2 is YNNKEL (reference sequence). CDR3 length: 15 residues. CDR3 region: CASSQDSGYGQPQHF. CDR3 in DNA: TGTGCCAGCAGCCAAGATTCGGGCTATGGGCAGCCCCAGCATTTT.